The clone carrying this TCR beta chain was counted between two and nine times. Its antigen is not identified. This entry belongs to a study of CD8 T cells in ankylosing spondylitis. Study-wide findings and caveats: Roughly eight highly homologous variants made up a TCR beta motif, and this motif appeared characteristic of ankylosing spondylitis blood. Some motif variants had been reported before (in reactive arthritis synovial fluid and blood).

Germline V gene data show CDR1 as MGHDK and CDR2 as SYGVNS. Trimming took off 3 bases at V and 2 bases at J, with 11 bases between the two ends. This CDR3 comprises 14 residues. Library preparation for TCR beta used quantitative 5'-RACE with molecular barcodes. One entry per CDR3 protein results from TCRdb running MiXCR on the 5' RACE reads. The table has approximately 340,000 distinct CDR3 sequences, around 15% seen once. The TCR comes from a male donor with ankylosing spondylitis or in good health (not recorded which). The source material was blood, either unsorted or a sorted T cell fraction (not recorded which). The chain uses TRBV25-1 and TRBJ2-7, with D perhaps TRBD1 (5 bases). The CDR3 DNA reads TGTGCCAGCAGTGATGACAGAGGCCCCTACGAGCAGTACTTC. It is translated as CASSDDRGPYEQYF.